The rows below give T cell receptor beta chains drawn from one sample of a study of blood T cell repertoires in COVID-19. The protocol was immunoSEQ multiplex PCR, while the TCRdb copy is restricted to in-frame clones and leaves out a portion. In the table there are about 96,000 clones, about 78% of which are singletons. The sequencing input was peripheral blood. The origin of the receptors is a man aged 45-60 years who had recovered from COVID-19. Both conserved end residues are part of each CDR3. The order of the fields is V gene, J gene, clone size, D gene, CDR3 DNA, CDR3 protein. The D gene is left open where the match is weak. Expanded clones get a size class; other rows say once, few or many, or leave the size out.

TRBV5-5	TRBJ2-2	NA	NA	TGTGCCAGCAGCTTCATCCAGGGGAACACCGGGGAGCTGTTTTTT	CASSFIQGNTGELFF
TRBV2	TRBJ1-2	NA	TRBD1	TGTGCCAGCAGTAGACAGGGAGACTATGGCTACACCTTC	CASSRQGDYGYTF
TRBV11-2	TRBJ2-4	NA	TRBD2	TGTGCCAGCAGCTCTAGAGGACTAGCGGGAGAGGGGGGGAAAAACATTCAGTACTTC	CASSSRGLAGEGGKNIQYF
TRBV5-1	TRBJ2-7	NA	TRBD2	TGCGCCAGCAGCTTGGAGCCAAGCGGGAGCTCCTACGAGCAGTACTTC	CASSLEPSGSSYEQYF
TRBV29-1	TRBJ1-1	NA	TRBD1	TGCAGCGTTGGAGGGGGACAGACTGAAGCTTTCTTT	CSVGGGQTEAFF
TRBV5-1	TRBJ1-2	NA	NA	TGCGCCAGCAGCTTACAGGGCGAATATGGCTACACCTTC	CASSLQGEYGYTF
TRBV9	TRBJ2-1	NA	TRBD2	TGTGCCAGCAGCGTAGGGACTAGCGGGACTAAATTTAATGAGCAGTTCTTC	CASSVGTSGTKFNEQFF
TRBV11-2	TRBJ2-1	NA	NA	TGTGCCAGCAGCTTACTATCCCTGGAGCAGTTCTTC	CASSLLSLEQFF
TRBV25-1	TRBJ2-7	NA	TRBD1	TGTGCCAGCAGTAACAGGGGTAGCGTTGGCGAGCAGTACTTC	CASSNRGSVGEQYF
TRBV24-1	TRBJ2-2	NA	NA	TGTGCCACCAGTGGGGGGGCGAACACCGGGGAGCTGTTTTTT	CATSGGANTGELFF
TRBV12-5	TRBJ2-1	NA	TRBD1	TGTGCTAGTGGTTTGGTACAGGGACAGGGGAGTAATGAGCAGTTCTTC	CASGLVQGQGSNEQFF
TRBV7-9	TRBJ2-7	NA	TRBD1	TGTGCCAGCAGGGATTGGGACAGCGTGGGGCGGGTCGGATACTACGAGCAGTACTTC	CASRDWDSVGRVGYYEQYF
TRBV11-2	TRBJ2-5	NA	NA	TGTGCCAGCAGCTTAGTAGGTGGATGGGGGGAGGAGACCCAGTACTTC	CASSLVGGWGEETQYF
TRBV6-1	TRBJ1-3	NA	TRBD1	TGTGCCAGCAGTGGAAACAACCCGGGACAGGGAGGAAACACCATATATTTT	CASSGNNPGQGGNTIYF
TRBV5-5	TRBJ2-1	NA	TRBD1	TGTGCCAGCAGTCCGGGACAGGGGGTTTTGAATGAGCAGTTCTTC	CASSPGQGVLNEQFF
TRBV7-8	TRBJ2-6	few	NA	TGTGCCGGGGCACGGGGGACAGCCAATGCCAACGTCCTGACTTTC	CAGARGTANANVLTF
TRBV9	TRBJ2-5	NA	TRBD1	TGTGCCAGCAGCGCCGGGACAGGGTCGGAGACCCAGTACTTC	CASSAGTGSETQYF
TRBV7-3	TRBJ2-2	NA	TRBD1	TGTGCCAGCAGCTTTCACAGACAGGGGACCACCGGGGAGCTGTTTTTT	CASSFHRQGTTGELFF
TRBV6-1	TRBJ2-4	NA	NA	TGTGCCAGCAGTGATAACAGAGAGTTAGCCAAAAACATTCAGTACTTC	CASSDNRELAKNIQYF
TRBV6-2/TRBV6-3	TRBJ2-3	many	TRBD2	TGTGCCAGCAGTTCTGGCACTAGCGGGGGGGCAATAGATACGCAGTATTTT	CASSSGTSGGAIDTQYF
TRBV6-2/TRBV6-3	TRBJ2-1	NA	NA	TGTGCCAGCAGTTACTCGGCTAGCCGAGACGAGCAGTTCTTC	CASSYSASRDEQFF
TRBV27	TRBJ1-1	NA	NA	TGTGCCAGCAGCCAAATGGAGAGAAACACTGAAGCTTTCTTT	CASSQMERNTEAFF
TRBV5-6	TRBJ2-7	NA	TRBD2	TGTGCCAGCAGCTGGGGGAGGGCGGGGACCGCCTACGAGCAGTACTTC	CASSWGRAGTAYEQYF
TRBV4-2	TRBJ2-1	NA	TRBD2	TGTGCCAGCAGCCAAGATAGGGGACTAGCGTCTCAGAATGAGCAGTTCTTC	CASSQDRGLASQNEQFF
TRBV5-1	TRBJ1-6	NA	NA	TGCGCCAGCAGCCGAAACCGGGACATGAACTCACCCCTCCACTTT	CASSRNRDMNSPLHF
TRBV19	TRBJ2-7	NA	TRBD1	TGTGCCAGTAGTATAATTCACAACCTCGGGACAGGATCCTACGAGCAGTACTTC	CASSIIHNLGTGSYEQYF
TRBV28	TRBJ2-7	many	TRBD1	TGTGCCAGCAGGAGGGGGCGTTTTGAGCAGTACTTC	CASRRGRFEQYF
TRBV4-2	TRBJ1-3	NA	NA	TGTGCCAGCAGCCTTTCCGGGGGGTACTCTGGAAACACCATATATTTT	CASSLSGGYSGNTIYF
TRBV7-9	TRBJ1-2	NA	TRBD1	TGTGCCAGCGCCCAACAGGGGGCGGCCCAGGTTTATGGCTACACCTTC	CASAQQGAAQVYGYTF
TRBV5-1	TRBJ2-3	few	NA	TGCGCCAGCAGCTGGCAGGCACCAGATACGCAGTATTTT	CASSWQAPDTQYF
TRBV3-1/TRBV3-2	TRBJ1-6	once	NA	TGTGCCAGCAGCGACAAAATGGGTCCCCTCCACTTT	CASSDKMGPLHF
TRBV5-4	TRBJ2-1	NA	TRBD1	TGTGCCAGCAGCTGGCCCCCTACCGGGACAGGGGGAAATGAGCAGTTCTTC	CASSWPPTGTGGNEQFF
TRBV7-9	TRBJ2-7	NA	TRBD2	TGTGCCAGCAGCGCGCTAGCGGGACGGACCTACGAGCAGTACTTC	CASSALAGRTYEQYF
TRBV25-1	TRBJ2-1	NA	NA	TGTGCCAGCAGTGAGGGGGCTATTTTGTATGAGCAGTTCTTC	CASSEGAILYEQFF
TRBV10-2	TRBJ2-1	NA	TRBD2	TGCGCCAGCAGTTCCTCCGGGACTAGCGGCTCGCGGGAGCAGTTCTTC	CASSSSGTSGSREQFF
TRBV7-9	TRBJ2-3	NA	NA	TGTGCCAGCAGCCCTATTTGGGGAGGTGCCACAGATACGCAGTATTTT	CASSPIWGGATDTQYF
TRBV7-3	TRBJ2-4	NA	NA	TGTGCCAGCAGCTTATCGTCAGGGGATGGGCAGTACTTC	CASSLSSGDGQYF
TRBV5-1	TRBJ2-2	few	NA	TGCGCCAGCAGCTTGGATGTTAGCAACACCGGGGAGCTGTTTTTT	CASSLDVSNTGELFF
TRBV6-2/TRBV6-3	TRBJ1-1	NA	NA	TGTGCCAGCAGTTACTCACAGGGATTCGGCACTGAAGCTTTCTTT	CASSYSQGFGTEAFF
TRBV7-2	TRBJ2-7	NA	NA	TGTGCCAGCAGCTTAGTTGTCGGGAGCCCTATCTCCTACGAGCAGTACTTC	CASSLVVGSPISYEQYF
TRBV30	TRBJ1-6	NA	NA	TGTGCCTGGACCAGTTTAACAGGGCCCTCACCCCTCCACTTT	CAWTSLTGPSPLHF
TRBV18	TRBJ2-5	NA	NA	TGTGCCAGCTCACGAGAGTTCATCGAGACCCAGTACTTC	CASSREFIETQYF
TRBV18	TRBJ2-3	NA	NA	TGTGCCAGCTCCCGGGGAAGGTCCGGTTCAGATACGCAGTATTTT	CASSRGRSGSDTQYF
TRBV4-2	TRBJ2-5	NA	TRBD2	TGTGCCAGCAGCCAAGGTACTAGCGGGGGTCCCGGTGAGACCCAGTACTTC	CASSQGTSGGPGETQYF
TRBV18	TRBJ2-7	NA	TRBD2	TGTGCCAGCTCACCAGGACTAGCGGGGATCTACGAGCAGTACTTC	CASSPGLAGIYEQYF
TRBV18	TRBJ2-7	NA	NA	TGTGCCAGCTCATCCGACATCTCCGAGCAGTACTTC	CASSSDISEQYF
TRBV5-4	TRBJ2-7	NA	TRBD2	TGTGCCAGCAGCCCAAGCGGGAGAAATATTTACGAGCAGTACTTC	CASSPSGRNIYEQYF
TRBV9	TRBJ1-2	few	NA	TGTGCCAGCAGCGTCCCCGGGGGAGGGTCCTATGGCTACACCTTC	CASSVPGGGSYGYTF
TRBV2	TRBJ2-3	NA	NA	TGTGCCAGCAGTATGGAAAACAGAATCACAGATACGCAGTATTTT	CASSMENRITDTQYF
TRBV7-8	TRBJ2-7	NA	TRBD1	TGTGCCAGCAGCTTAGGGACAGGCCTTTCCTACGAGCAGTACTTC	CASSLGTGLSYEQYF
TRBV19	TRBJ1-4	NA	NA	TGTGCCAGTAGTACCAGGGGAGTTTCTAATGAAAAACTGTTTTTT	CASSTRGVSNEKLFF
TRBV28	TRBJ1-2	NA	NA	TGTGCCAGCAGTTCCCCCGGCAGGCCCAACTATGGCTACACCTTC	CASSSPGRPNYGYTF
TRBV4-3	TRBJ2-7	NA	NA	TGCGCCAGCAGCCAAGATCCTGGACAGAGCTACGAGCAGTACTTC	CASSQDPGQSYEQYF
TRBV5-1	TRBJ1-1	NA	NA	TGCGCCAGCAGCCCCCAGGGGAACACTGAAGCTTTCTTT	CASSPQGNTEAFF
TRBV28	TRBJ2-7	NA	NA	TGTGCCAGCAGTTTCGGGTCGAAAGAGCAGTACTTC	CASSFGSKEQYF
TRBV6-6	TRBJ2-1	NA	NA	TGTGCCAGCAGTGCCACAGGGTATGGGTCCTACAATGAGCAGTTCTTC	CASSATGYGSYNEQFF